The source of this TCR beta chain is a study of beta chain features in type 1 diabetes. Broader study findings: In all four CD4+ subsets, TCRB CDR3 length was significantly, moderately reduced in type 1 diabetes.

For this clone: What it binds is unknown.

Sequencing targeted expressed TCRB transcripts, as all isolated RNA had been reverse transcribed. Clones were read by immunoSEQ multiplex PCR, and TCRdb kept only the in-frame ones, dropping some. Of around 310,000 clones listed, about 13% are singletons. The V gene end was trimmed by 1 base and the J gene end by 3 bases; junction bases not matched to a gene: 8. From germline, CDR1 is SGHDT and CDR2 YYEEEE. The CDR3 is 16 residues long. Naive, central memory, regulatory and stem cell-like memory cells within the CD4+ compartment were sorted using CD45RO/CCR7/CD25/CD127/CD95/CD27. This receptor was identified in a woman aged 18-29 years with type 1 diabetes. The chain has TRBV5-6 and TRBJ2-7; 9 bases map to TRBD1. Source material: naive CD4+ T cells from blood. This CDR3 is CASSLLGQGMDYEQYF. The CDR3 nucleotides read TGTGCCAGCAGCTTGTTAGGACAGGGGATGGACTACGAGCAGTACTTC.